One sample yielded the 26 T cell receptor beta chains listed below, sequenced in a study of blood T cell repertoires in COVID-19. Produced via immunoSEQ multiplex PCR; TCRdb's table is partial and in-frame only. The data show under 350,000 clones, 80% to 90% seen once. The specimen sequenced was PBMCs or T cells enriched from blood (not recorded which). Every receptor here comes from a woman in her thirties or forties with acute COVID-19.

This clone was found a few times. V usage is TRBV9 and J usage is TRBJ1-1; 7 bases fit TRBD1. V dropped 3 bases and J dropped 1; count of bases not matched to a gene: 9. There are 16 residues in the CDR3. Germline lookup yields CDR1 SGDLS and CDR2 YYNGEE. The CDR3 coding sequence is TGTGCCAGCAGCGCGAATACCGGGACAGCGAACACTGAAGCTTTCTTT. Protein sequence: CASSANTGTANTEAFF.

Here the CDR3 DNA reads TGTGCCAGCAGCTTACGGGGGGGTCAAGAGACCCAGTACTTC. Amino acid sequence: CASSLRGGQETQYF. This chain uses TRBV13 with TRBJ2-5; 8 bases are shared with TRBD2. Trimming at V came to 2 bases and at J to 2 bases, leaving 1 base not matched to a gene. This CDR3 comprises 14 residues. CDR1 PRHDT and CDR2 FYEKMQ come from the germline V gene (reference sequence).

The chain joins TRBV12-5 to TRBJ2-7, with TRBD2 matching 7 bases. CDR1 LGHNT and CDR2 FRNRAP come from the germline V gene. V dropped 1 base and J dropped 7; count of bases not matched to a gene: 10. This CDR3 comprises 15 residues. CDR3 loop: CASGLGGSGVWEQYF. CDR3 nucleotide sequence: TGTGCTAGTGGTTTGGGTGGGAGCGGGGTTTGGGAGCAGTACTTC.

Here the CDR3 reads CASSPYWRSSQETQYF. The CDR3 DNA is TGTGCCAGCAGCCCGTATTGGAGGAGCAGCCAAGAGACCCAGTACTTC. This chain links TRBV5-6 with TRBJ2-5, with TRBD2 as a possible D gene (5 bases). Deletions cut 4 bases from V and 1 base from J, with 17 bases between. Germline V gene data show CDR1 as SGHDT and CDR2 as YYEEEE. The CDR3 has 16 residues. The full variable domain, its missing parts supplied by reference TRBV5-6 and TRBJ2-5, is DAGVTQSPTHLIKTRGQQVTLRCSPKSGHDTVSWYQQALGQGPQFIFQYYEEEERQRGNFPDRFSGHQFPNYSSELNVNALLLGDSALYLCASSPYWRSSQETQYFGPGTRLLVL.

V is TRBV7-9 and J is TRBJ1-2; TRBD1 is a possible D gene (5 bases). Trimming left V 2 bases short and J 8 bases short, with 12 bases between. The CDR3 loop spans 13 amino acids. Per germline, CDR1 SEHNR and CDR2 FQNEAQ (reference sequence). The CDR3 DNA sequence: TGTGCCAGCAGCTTAACAGGTTTAAGGGGCTACACCTTC. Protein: CASSLTGLRGYTF.

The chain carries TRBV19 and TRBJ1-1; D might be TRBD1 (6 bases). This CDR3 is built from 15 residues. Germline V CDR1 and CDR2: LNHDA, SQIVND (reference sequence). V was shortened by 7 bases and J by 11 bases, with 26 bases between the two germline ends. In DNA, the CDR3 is TGTGCCAGTAATACCCCCCAATTAGGCGGGGGGCACGCTTTCTTT. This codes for CASNTPQLGGGHAFF.

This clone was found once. CDR3 sequence reads: CASRADRTGNYGYTF. The CDR3 DNA sequence: TGTGCCAGCAGAGCTGACAGAACAGGGAACTATGGCTACACCTTC. The rearrangement links TRBV2 to TRBJ1-2, with TRBD1 as a possible D gene (6 bases). CDR1 and CDR2 (germline): SNHLY, FYNNEI. This CDR3 region has 15 residues. The ends were cut back, 6 bases at V and 2 bases at J, with 16 bases in the middle.

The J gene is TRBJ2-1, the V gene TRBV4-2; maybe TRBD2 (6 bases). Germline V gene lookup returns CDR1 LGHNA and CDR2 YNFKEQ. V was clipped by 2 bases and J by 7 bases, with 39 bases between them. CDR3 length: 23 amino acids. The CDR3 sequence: CASSQNQRSAGLWVNARMNEQFF. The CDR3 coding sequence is TGTGCCAGCAGCCAAAATCAACGCAGCGCGGGATTGTGGGTAAATGCGAGAATGAATGAGCAGTTCTTC.

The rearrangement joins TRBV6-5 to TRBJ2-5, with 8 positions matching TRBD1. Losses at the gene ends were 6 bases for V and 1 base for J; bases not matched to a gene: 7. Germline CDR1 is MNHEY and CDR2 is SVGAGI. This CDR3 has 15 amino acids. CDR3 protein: CASSPKDRAQETQYF. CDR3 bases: TGTGCCAGCAGCCCCAAGGACAGGGCCCAAGAGACCCAGTACTTC.

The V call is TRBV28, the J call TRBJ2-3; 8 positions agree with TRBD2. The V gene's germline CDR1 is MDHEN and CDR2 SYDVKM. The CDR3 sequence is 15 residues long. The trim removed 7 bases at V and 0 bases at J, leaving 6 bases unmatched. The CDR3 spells CASNLVAGSTDTQYF. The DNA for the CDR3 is TGTGCCAGCAACCTCGTAGCGGGAAGCACAGATACGCAGTATTTT. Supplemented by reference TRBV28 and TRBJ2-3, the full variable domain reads DVKVTQSSRYLVKRTGEKVFLECVQDMDHENMFWYRQDPGLGLRLIYFSYDVKMKEKGDIPEGYSVSREKKERFSLILESASTNQTSMYLCASNLVAGSTDTQYFGPGTRLTVL.

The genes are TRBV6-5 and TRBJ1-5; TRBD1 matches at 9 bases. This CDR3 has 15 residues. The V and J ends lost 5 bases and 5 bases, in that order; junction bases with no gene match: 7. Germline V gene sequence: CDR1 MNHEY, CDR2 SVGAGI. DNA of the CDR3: TGTGCCAGCAGTCTCGAGGACAGGGGCGATCAGCCCCAGCATTTT. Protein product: CASSLEDRGDQPQHF.

The DNA of the CDR3 is TGTGCCAGCAGCGCCCTGAGCTCTGGAAACACCATATATTTT. Translation: CASSALSSGNTIYF. The chain is built from TRBV7-2 and TRBJ1-3; the D is unclear. Trimming took off 5 bases at V and 0 bases at J, with 8 bases between the two ends. CDR3 length equals 14 residues. Germline CDR1 is SGHTA and CDR2 is FQGNSA. Drawing the rest from reference TRBV7-2 and TRBJ1-3, the complete variable domain is GAGVSQSPSNKVTEKGKDVELRCDPISGHTALYWYRQSLGQGLEFLIYFQGNSAPDKSGLPSDRFSAERTGGSVSTLTIQRTQQEDSAVYLCASSALSSGNTIYFGEGSWLTVV.

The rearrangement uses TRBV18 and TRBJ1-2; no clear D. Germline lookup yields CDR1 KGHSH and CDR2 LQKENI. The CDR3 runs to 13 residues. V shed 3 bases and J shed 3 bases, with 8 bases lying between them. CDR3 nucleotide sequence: TGTGCCAGCTCACCGGTGGGAGACTATGGCTACACCTTC. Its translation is CASSPVGDYGYTF.

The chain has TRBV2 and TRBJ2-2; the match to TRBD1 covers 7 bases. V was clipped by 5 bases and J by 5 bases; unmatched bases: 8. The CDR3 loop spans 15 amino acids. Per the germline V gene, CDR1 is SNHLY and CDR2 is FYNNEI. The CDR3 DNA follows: TGTGCCAGCAGTCCCCATTCACAGGGGACCGGGGAGCTGTTTTTT. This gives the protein CASSPHSQGTGELFF.

The CDR3 region has the DNA TGTGCCAGCAGCGTAGTTAGCGGGGTCGGCGGCGATGAGCAGTACTTC. Translating it yields CASSVVSGVGGDEQYF. This rearrangement joins TRBV9 to TRBJ2-7; 8 positions match TRBD2. The CDR3 contains 16 residues. Germline V CDR1 and CDR2: SGDLS, YYNGEE. Trimming at V came to 0 bases and at J to 7 bases, leaving 12 bases not matched to a gene.

In DNA form, the CDR3 reads TGTGCCAGCAGCCAAGCCGGGGGGGTGAGCACAGATACGCAGTATTTT. This codes for CASSQAGGVSTDTQYF. The genes are TRBV4-2 and TRBJ2-3; 8 bases match TRBD2. This CDR3 has 16 residues. Germline V lookup: CDR1 LGHNA, CDR2 YNFKEQ. With 1 base clipped from V and 0 bases from J, the junction kept 3 bases outside the gene matches.

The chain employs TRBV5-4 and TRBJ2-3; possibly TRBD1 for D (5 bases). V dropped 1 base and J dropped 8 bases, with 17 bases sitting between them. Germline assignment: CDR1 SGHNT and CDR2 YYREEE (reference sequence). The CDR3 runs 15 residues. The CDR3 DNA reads TGTGCCAGCAGCTTGCAGGGCAGGGTAGAAGGTACGCAGTATTTT. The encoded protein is CASSLQGRVEGTQYF.

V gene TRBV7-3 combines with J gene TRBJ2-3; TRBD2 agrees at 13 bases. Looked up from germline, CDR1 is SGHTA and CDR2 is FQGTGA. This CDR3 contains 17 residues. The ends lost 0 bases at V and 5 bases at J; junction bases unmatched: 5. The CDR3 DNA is TGTGCCAGCAGCTTAACCCCGACTAGCGGGGGGAAAGATACGCAGTATTTT. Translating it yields CASSLTPTSGGKDTQYF.

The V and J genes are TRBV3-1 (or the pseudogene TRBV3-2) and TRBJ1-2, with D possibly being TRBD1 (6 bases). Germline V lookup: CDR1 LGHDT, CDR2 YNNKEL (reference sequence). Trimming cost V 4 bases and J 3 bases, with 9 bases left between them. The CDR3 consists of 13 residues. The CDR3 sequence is CASSPQGYYGYTF. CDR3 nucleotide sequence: TGTGCCAGCAGCCCCCAGGGGTACTATGGCTACACCTTC.

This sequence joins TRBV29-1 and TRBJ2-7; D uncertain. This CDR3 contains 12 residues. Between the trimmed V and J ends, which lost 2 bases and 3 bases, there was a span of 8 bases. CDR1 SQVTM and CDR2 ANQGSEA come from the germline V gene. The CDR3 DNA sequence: TGCAGCGTTGAAATAACGGGCTACGAGCAGTACTTC. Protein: CSVEITGYEQYF.

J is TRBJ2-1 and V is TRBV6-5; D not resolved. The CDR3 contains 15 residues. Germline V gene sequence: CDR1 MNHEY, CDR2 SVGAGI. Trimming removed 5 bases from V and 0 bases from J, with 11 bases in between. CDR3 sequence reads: CASSPLDSSYNEQFF. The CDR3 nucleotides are TGTGCCAGCAGTCCCCTCGATAGCTCCTACAATGAGCAGTTCTTC.

The chain's CDR3 is CASSKDPRGIDSPLHF. CDR3 nucleotide sequence: TGTGCCAGCAGTAAGGACCCCAGGGGGATAGATTCACCCCTCCACTTT. This sequence joins TRBV6-2 or TRBV6-3 and TRBJ1-6; 7 bases match TRBD1. Germline CDR1 and CDR2: MNHEY and SVGEGT. V trimming: 5 bases; J trimming: 8 bases; junction bases outside the gene matches: 12. The CDR3 extends over 16 amino acids.

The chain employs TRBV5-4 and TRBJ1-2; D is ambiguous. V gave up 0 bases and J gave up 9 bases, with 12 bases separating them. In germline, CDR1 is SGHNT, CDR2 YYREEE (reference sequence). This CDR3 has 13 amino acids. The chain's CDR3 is CASSLVTQPSYTF. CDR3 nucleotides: TGTGCCAGCAGCTTGGTTACGCAACCTAGCTACACCTTC.

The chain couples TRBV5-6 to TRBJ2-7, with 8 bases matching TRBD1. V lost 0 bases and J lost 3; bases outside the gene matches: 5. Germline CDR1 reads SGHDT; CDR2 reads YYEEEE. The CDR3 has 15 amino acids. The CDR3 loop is CASSLGDRTHYEQYF. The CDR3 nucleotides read TGTGCCAGCAGCTTGGGGGACAGGACCCACTACGAGCAGTACTTC. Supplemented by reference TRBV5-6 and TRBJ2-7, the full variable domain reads DAGVTQSPTHLIKTRGQQVTLRCSPKSGHDTVSWYQQALGQGPQFIFQYYEEEERQRGNFPDRFSGHQFPNYSSELNVNALLLGDSALYLCASSLGDRTHYEQYFGPGTRLTVT.

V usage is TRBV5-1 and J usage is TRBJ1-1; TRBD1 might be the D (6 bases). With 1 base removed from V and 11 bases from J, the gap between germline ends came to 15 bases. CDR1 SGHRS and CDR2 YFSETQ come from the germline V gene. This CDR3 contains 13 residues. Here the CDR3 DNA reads TGCGCCAGCAGCTTGACTTTCGGCGGGGGCGCTTTCTTT. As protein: CASSLTFGGGAFF. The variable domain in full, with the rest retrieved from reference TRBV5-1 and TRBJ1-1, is KAGVTQTPRYLIKTRGQQVTLSCSPISGHRSVSWYQQTPGQGLQFLFEYFSETQRNKGNFPGRFSGRQFSNSRSEMNVSTLELGDSALYLCASSLTFGGGAFFGQGTRLTVV.

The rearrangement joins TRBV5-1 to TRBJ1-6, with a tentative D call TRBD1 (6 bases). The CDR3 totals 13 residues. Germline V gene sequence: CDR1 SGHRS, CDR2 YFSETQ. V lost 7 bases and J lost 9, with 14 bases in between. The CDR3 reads CASRDMESSPLHF. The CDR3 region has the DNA TGCGCCAGCCGGGACATGGAAAGTTCACCCCTCCACTTT.